The present T cell receptor (beta chain) was sequenced within a study of blood T cell repertoires in COVID-19. The V end lost 5 bases, the J end lost 3 bases, and 11 bases lay between the germline ends. CDR1 and CDR2 from the germline V gene are LNHDA and SQIVND (reference sequence). This CDR3 has 13 amino acids. Clones were sequenced by immunoSEQ multiplex PCR, and TCRdb holds only the in-frame ones, with some missing. The table has 350,000 to 450,000 clones, around 87% seen once. The chain carries TRBV19 and TRBJ2-7; the D is unclear. This sequence originates from a human donor in a cohort sampled during active COVID-19. What was sequenced was peripheral blood. The CDR3 DNA is TGTGCCAGTAGTGTCGAACTCCGCTACGAGCAGTACTTC. Translating gives CASSVELRYEQYF.